This T cell receptor (beta chain) was observed in a study of T cell responses to AZD1222 COVID-19 vaccine. Study outcomes and limitations: With dominance at 160-218 and 743-854, vaccine-associated CD4 TCRs spanned spike. Seropositive status at baseline applied to only a handful of AZD1222 recipients.

With respect to this clone: What it binds is unknown. One junction end does not reproduce the germline sequence, and a read error may be involved.

The CDR3 has 12 residues. TCRdb's table, derived via immunoSEQ multiplex PCR, lists solely in-frame clones and lacks some. The sample carries some 250,000 clones, roughly 93% recorded once. The sequence derives from an adult who received the AZD1222 COVID-19 vaccine. The sequences come from peripheral blood, collected 28 days after the second AZD1222 dose. V usage is TRBV23-1 and J usage is TRBJ2-7; 7 nucleotides agree with TRBD1. TRBV23-1 falls under the ORF class, with uncertain function. The CDR3, as DNA: TGCGCCAGCAGTCAAGGCTCGACAGGGAAGCACTTC. Residues: CASSQGSTGKHF.